The sequence of this TCR beta chain was determined in a study of identical twins. CDR1 and CDR2 from the germline V gene are WNHNN and SYGVQD (reference sequence). V was clipped by 4 bases and J by 4 bases; unmatched bases: 7. The CDR3 is 15 amino acids. Using its own MiXCR run on the 5' RACE reads, TCRdb lists one record per CDR3 protein. The sample includes about 520,000 distinct CDR3 sequences, under 25% seen only once; the top ten take 0.8% to 1%. This clonotype was seen just once. In addition, the sample was reused for a study of T cells expressing NK-cell markers.

The rearrangement links TRBV10-1 to TRBJ2-7; 10 bases line up with TRBD2. The sample was CD4+ T cells sorted from blood. The TCR was taken from a woman aged 18-29 years in good health. Here the CDR3 reads CASSASVLAGYEQYF. The CDR3 DNA sequence: TGCGCCAGCAGTGCGTCGGTACTAGCGGGATACGAGCAGTACTTC.